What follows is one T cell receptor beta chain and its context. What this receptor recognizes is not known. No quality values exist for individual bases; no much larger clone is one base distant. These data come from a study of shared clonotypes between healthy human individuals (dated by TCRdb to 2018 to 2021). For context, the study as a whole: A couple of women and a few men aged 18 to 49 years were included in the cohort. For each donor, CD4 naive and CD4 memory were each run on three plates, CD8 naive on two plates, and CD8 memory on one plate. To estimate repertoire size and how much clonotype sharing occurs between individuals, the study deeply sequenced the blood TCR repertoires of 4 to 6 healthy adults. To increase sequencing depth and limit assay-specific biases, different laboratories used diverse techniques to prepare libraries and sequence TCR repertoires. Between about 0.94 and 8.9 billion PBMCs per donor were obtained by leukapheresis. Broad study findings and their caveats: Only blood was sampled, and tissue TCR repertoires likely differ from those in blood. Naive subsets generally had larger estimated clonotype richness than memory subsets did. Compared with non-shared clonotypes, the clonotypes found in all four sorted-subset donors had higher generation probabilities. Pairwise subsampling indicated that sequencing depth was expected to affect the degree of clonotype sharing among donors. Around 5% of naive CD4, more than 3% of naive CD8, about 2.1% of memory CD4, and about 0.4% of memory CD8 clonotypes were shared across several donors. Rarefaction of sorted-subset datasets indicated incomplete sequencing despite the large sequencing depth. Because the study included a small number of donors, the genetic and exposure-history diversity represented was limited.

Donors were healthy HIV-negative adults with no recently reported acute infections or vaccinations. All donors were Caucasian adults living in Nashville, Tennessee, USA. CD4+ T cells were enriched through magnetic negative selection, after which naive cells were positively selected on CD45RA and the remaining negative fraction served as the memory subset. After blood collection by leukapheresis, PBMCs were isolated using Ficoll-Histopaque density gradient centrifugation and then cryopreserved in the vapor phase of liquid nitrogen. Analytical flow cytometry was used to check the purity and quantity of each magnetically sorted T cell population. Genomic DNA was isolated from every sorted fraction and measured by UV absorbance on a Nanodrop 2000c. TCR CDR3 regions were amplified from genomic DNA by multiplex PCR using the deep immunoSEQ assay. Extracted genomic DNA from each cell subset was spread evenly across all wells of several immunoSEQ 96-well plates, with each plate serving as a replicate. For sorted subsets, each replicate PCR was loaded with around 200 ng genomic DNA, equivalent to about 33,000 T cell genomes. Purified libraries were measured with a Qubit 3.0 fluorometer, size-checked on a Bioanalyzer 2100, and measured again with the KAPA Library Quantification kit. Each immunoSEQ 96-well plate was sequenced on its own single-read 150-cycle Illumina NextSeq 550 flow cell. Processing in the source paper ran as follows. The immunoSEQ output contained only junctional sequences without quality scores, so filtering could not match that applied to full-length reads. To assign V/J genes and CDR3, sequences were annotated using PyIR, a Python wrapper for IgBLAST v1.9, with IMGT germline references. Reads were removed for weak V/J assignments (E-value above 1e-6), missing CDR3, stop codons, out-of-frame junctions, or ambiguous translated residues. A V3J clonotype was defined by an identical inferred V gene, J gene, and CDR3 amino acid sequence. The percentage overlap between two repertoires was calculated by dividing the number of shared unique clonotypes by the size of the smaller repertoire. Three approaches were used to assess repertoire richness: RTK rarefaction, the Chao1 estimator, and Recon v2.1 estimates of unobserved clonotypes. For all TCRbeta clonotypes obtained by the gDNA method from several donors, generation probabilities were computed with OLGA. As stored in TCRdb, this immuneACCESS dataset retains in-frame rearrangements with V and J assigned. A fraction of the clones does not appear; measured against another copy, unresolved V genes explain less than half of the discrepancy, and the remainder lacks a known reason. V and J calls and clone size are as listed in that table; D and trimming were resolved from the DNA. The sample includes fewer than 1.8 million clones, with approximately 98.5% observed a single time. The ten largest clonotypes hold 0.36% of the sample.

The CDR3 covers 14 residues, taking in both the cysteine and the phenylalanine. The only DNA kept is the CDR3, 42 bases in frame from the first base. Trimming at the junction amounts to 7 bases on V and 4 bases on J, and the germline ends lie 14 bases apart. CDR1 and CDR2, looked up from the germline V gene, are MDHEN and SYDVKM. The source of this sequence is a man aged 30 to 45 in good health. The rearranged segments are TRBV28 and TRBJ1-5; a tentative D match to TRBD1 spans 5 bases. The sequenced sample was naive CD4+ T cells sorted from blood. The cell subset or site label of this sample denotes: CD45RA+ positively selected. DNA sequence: TGTGCCAGCAAACTTGGGGCAGGGAATCAGCCCCAGCATTTT. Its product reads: CASKLGAGNQPQHF.